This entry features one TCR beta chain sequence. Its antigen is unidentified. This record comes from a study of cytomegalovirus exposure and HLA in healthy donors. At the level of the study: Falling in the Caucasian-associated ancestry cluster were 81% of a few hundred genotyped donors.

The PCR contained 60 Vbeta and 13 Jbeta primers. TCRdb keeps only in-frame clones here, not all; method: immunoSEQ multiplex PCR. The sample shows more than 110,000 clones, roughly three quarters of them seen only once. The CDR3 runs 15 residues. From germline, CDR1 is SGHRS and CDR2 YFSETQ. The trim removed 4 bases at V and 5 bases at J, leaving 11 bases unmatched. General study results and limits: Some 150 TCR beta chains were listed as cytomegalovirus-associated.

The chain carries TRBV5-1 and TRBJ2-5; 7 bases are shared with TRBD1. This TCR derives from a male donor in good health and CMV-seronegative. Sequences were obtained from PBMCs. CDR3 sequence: CASSPRDRKLETQYF. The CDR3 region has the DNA TGCGCCAGCAGCCCCCGGGACAGAAAGCTGGAGACCCAGTACTTC. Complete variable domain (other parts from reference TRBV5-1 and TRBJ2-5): KAGVTQTPRYLIKTRGQQVTLSCSPISGHRSVSWYQQTPGQGLQFLFEYFSETQRNKGNFPGRFSGRQFSNSRSEMNVSTLELGDSALYLCASSPRDRKLETQYFGPGTRLLVL.